These T cell receptor beta chains were read from a single sample in a study of regulatory T cells in long-lasting Graves disease. TCRdb passed the multiplex PCR reads through MiXCR, listing each CDR3 protein once. The table has some 350,000 distinct CDR3 sequences, roughly 16% seen once. These sequences were also reported in another study, on T cells in Graves' hyperthyroidism and ophthalmopathy.

The sequences come from peripheral blood mononuclear cells (PBMCs), collected at new diagnosis, from a patient treated with antithyroid drugs. The receptor set was obtained from a woman aged 18-29 years with Graves disease. Each CDR3 is given with its conserved first and last residue. The D gene is left open where the match is weak. Clone size is not always given. Where it is, it says once, few, many or a class for expanded clones.

D	V	size	J	DNA	CDR3
TRBD2	TRBV7-2	-	TRBJ2-5	TGTGCCAGCAGCTTAGCGGGGGGGTACCAAGAGACCCAGTACTTC	CASSLAGGYQETQYF
-	TRBV2	many	TRBJ2-7	TGTGCCAGCCGGCGAGGGGGAACGGGCGAGCAGTACTTC	CASRRGGTGEQYF
-	TRBV20-1	many	TRBJ2-5	TGCAGTGCTATTCCAGGGACCAACCAAGAGACCCAGTACTTC	CSAIPGTNQETQYF
TRBD2	TRBV2	-	TRBJ2-3	TGTGCCAGCAGTGATCCCCGTAGCGGGGGGGCCCCAGATACGCAGTATTTT	CASSDPRSGGAPDTQYF
TRBD1	TRBV14	-	TRBJ1-2	TGTGCCACCCTCGGAAGAAAGACAGGGGGAAACTATGGCTACACCTTC	CATLGRKTGGNYGYTF
TRBD2	TRBV11-2	many	TRBJ2-5	TGTGCCAGCAGCCCTCAGGGGCGGGGGGAAGAGACCCAGTACTTC	CASSPQGRGEETQYF
TRBD2	TRBV28	many	TRBJ2-7	TGTGCCAGCAGTTTACCTAGCGGGAGGGCCTACGAGCAGTACTTC	CASSLPSGRAYEQYF
TRBD1	TRBV3-1	many	TRBJ1-1	TGTGCCAGCAGCACACAGGGGCGGACTGAAGCTTTCTTT	CASSTQGRTEAFF
-	TRBV6-5	-	TRBJ1-6	TGTGCCAGCAGTTACTCGGGGTCAGGGGCTTCACCCCTCCACTTT	CASSYSGSGASPLHF
-	TRBV5-1	many	TRBJ2-3	TGCGCCAGCAGCTTGGTGCTGACAGATACGCAGTATTTT	CASSLVLTDTQYF
-	TRBV10-3	many	TRBJ2-7	TGTGCCGTTGACGGCAGGGTTTTCTACGAGCAGTACTTC	CAVDGRVFYEQYF
-	TRBV3-1	many	TRBJ1-2	TGTGCCAGCAGCCAACCTTCAGTAGGTCAGAATGGCTACACCTTC	CASSQPSVGQNGYTF
TRBD1	TRBV6-2/TRBV6-3	-	TRBJ1-1	TGTGCCAGCAGTGTAACAAACCTCCACAGGGGAGGAACTGAAGCTTTCTTT	CASSVTNLHRGGTEAFF
TRBD2	TRBV15	-	TRBJ2-7	TGTGCCACCAGCAGAGATGGGTGGGGGGGTGAGCAGTACTTC	CATSRDGWGGEQYF
-	TRBV20-1	many	TRBJ2-5	TGCAGTGCTAGAGAGGAGACCCAGTACTTC	CSAREETQYF
-	TRBV5-4	-	TRBJ2-5	TGTGCCAGCAGCTTGACCGGGAGCGGGGAGACCCAGTACTTC	CASSLTGSGETQYF
-	TRBV19	few	TRBJ2-7	TGTGCCAGTAGTATAGCGGGGGAACCCTACGAGCAGTACTTC	CASSIAGEPYEQYF
-	TRBV6-1	-	TRBJ2-1	TGTGCCAGCAGTCACCGGTGGGGTGACTACAATGAGCAGTTCTTC	CASSHRWGDYNEQFF
-	TRBV7-6	many	TRBJ2-1	TGTGCCAGCAGCTTAGTACGTGGGGCCCGTGAGCAGTTCTTC	CASSLVRGAREQFF
-	TRBV6-1	-	TRBJ1-2	TGTGCCAGCACCCCGGGGCAGGGTTCGCTTCGGAGGGATGGCTACACCTTC	CASTPGQGSLRRDGYTF
TRBD2	TRBV12-3/TRBV12-4	many	TRBJ2-3	TGTGCCAGCAGTTCGAGGGCACTAGCGGGAGGGCCCTCAGCGCAGTATTTT	CASSSRALAGGPSAQYF
TRBD1	TRBV24-1	few	TRBJ2-1	TGTGCCACCAGTAATTGGGGGACAGGGGACAGCAATGAGCAGTTCTTC	CATSNWGTGDSNEQFF
TRBD1	TRBV5-1	many	TRBJ2-7	TGCGCCAGCAATAGGGACAGCTTCTACGAGCAGTACTTC	CASNRDSFYEQYF